These 7 T cell receptor beta chains came from one sample sequenced in a study of a mutant IDH1 vaccine in newly diagnosed glioma (dated by TCRdb to the early 2020s). The intended sense of this specimen's time point label: week 47, end of study. A 20-mer mutant IDH1 peptide at 300 micrograms in Montanide made up each vaccine dose, which was injected subcutaneously together with topical imiquimod. Library construction relied on the immunoSEQ multiplex PCR assay. The clones in this table, taken by TCRdb from immuneACCESS, are in-frame only. Not every clone is retained; where verified, under half of the shortfall comes from an unresolved V gene, and the cause of the rest is unknown. The sample table holds tens of thousands of clones, of which approximately 64% were seen once. 4% to 5.5% of the sample belongs to the ten largest clones. These receptors' targets are unknown. Sequencing was performed on peripheral blood mononuclear cells (PBMCs), taken from a glioma patient whose treatment included an IDH1 peptide vaccine. Source of these receptors: a man aged 35-49 years with glioma. Some clones in this sample may be carry-over from other donors' samples.

As for this clone: Other DNA variants within this sample encode the same CDR3. The chain employs TRBV20-1 and TRBJ1-1; D unresolved. The CDR3 is 11 amino acids. Trimming removed 4 bases at V and 5 bases at J, with 8 bases between. From germline, CDR1 is DFQATT and CDR2 SNEGSKA (reference sequence). In nucleotides, the CDR3 is TGCAGTGCTAACCTTTATACTGAAGCTTTCTTT. Translation gives CSANLYTEAFF.

The CDR3 loop is CASRIVGEGLSTEAFF. CDR3 DNA sequence: TGTGCCAGCAGAATAGTGGGGGAGGGTTTGAGCACTGAAGCTTTCTTT. This chain uses TRBV13 with TRBJ1-1; possibly TRBD1 for D (5 bases). The germline gives CDR1 PRHDT, CDR2 FYEKMQ (reference sequence). The CDR3 sequence is 16 residues long. Trimming cost V 6 bases and J 4 bases, with 21 bases left between them.

The rearrangement joins TRBV7-9 to TRBJ2-5, with D tentatively TRBD2 (6 bases). The CDR3 is 13 residues long. Trimming stripped 3 bases from V and 5 bases from J, with 10 bases between. The germline V gene encodes CDR1 SEHNR and CDR2 FQNEAQ (reference sequence). The CDR3 DNA follows: TGTGCCAGCAGCTTCGGGGGTGTGGAGACCCAGTACTTC. As protein: CASSFGGVETQYF. The full variable domain, with the rest looked up from reference TRBV7-9 and TRBJ2-5, is DTGVSQNPRHKITKRGQNVTFRCDPISEHNRLYWYRQTLGQGPEFLTYFQNEAQLEKSRLLSDRFSAERPKGSFSTLEIQRTEQGDSAMYLCASSFGGVETQYFGPGTRLLVL.

This clone was picked up a small number of times. The gene calls are TRBV10-3 and TRBJ1-5; 7 bases align to TRBD1. The V gene's germline CDR1 is ENHRY and CDR2 SYGVKD. The CDR3 sequence is 15 residues long. The trim removed 10 bases at V and 5 bases at J, leaving 14 bases unmatched. CDR3 region: CATHHKGAPDQPQHF. The CDR3 region has the DNA TGTGCCACCCACCATAAGGGGGCGCCGGATCAGCCCCAGCATTTT.

The chain uses TRBV10-3 and TRBJ1-1; possibly TRBD1 for D (5 bases). V dropped 5 bases and J dropped 4 bases, with 14 bases sitting between them. Germline V gene data show CDR1 as ENHRY and CDR2 as SYGVKD. CDR3 size: 14 residues. The CDR3 nucleotides are TGTGCCATCAGTCCAACAGGTGATGGCACTGAAGCTTTCTTT. Amino acid sequence: CAISPTGDGTEAFF.

The V and J genes are TRBV6-1 and TRBJ1-5, with D possibly matching TRBD1 (5 bases). Germline loops: CDR1 MNHNS, CDR2 SASEGT. The V end lost 3 bases, the J end lost 5 bases, and 23 bases lay between the germline ends. CDR3 size: 18 residues. CDR3 region: CASSESSLGGRFDQPQHF. In DNA form, the CDR3 reads TGTGCCAGCAGTGAGTCTTCCCTGGGGGGGAGGTTTGATCAGCCCCAGCATTTT.

The rearrangement joins TRBV5-1 to TRBJ2-3; no definite D call. V lost 6 bases and J 0 bases, leaving 14 bases between the germline ends. The CDR3 runs 15 residues. Germline CDR1 SGHRS, CDR2 YFSETQ. Here the CDR3 reads CASTPPGTSTDTQYF. The CDR3 region has the DNA TGCGCCAGCACCCCGCCGGGTACCAGCACAGATACGCAGTATTTT.